This T cell receptor (beta chain) was found in a study of T cell clonality in common variable immunodeficiency. Study results and limitations: Fewer TCRbeta clones were shared among CVID subjects than controls. The cause of increased CVID clonality remains unclear without subpopulation sequencing.

CVID and control samples used equivalent genomic DNA input. Produced via immunoSEQ multiplex PCR; TCRdb's table is partial and in-frame only. There are about 52,000 clones in the sample, none observed a single time. This CDR3 has 15 residues. CDR1 is KGHSH and CDR2 is LQKENI in the germline V gene. V dropped 3 bases and J dropped 0; count of bases not matched to a gene: 4. The sample holds many counts of this clone. The antigen remains unidentified. The sequence runs out 3 residues before the end of the CDR3; the remainder is reconstructed from the germline J gene. Sequenced: peripheral blood mononuclear cells. The genes are TRBV18 and TRBJ1-2; TRBD1 agrees at 7 bases. The origin of this receptor is a person between 18 and 70 years old in good health. CDR3 DNA (partial): TGTGCCAGCTCACCTCGGACAGGAGCTAACTATGGC. Encoded protein: CASSPRTGANYG. The entire CDR3 protein is CASSPRTGANYGYTF.